This T cell receptor (beta chain) was identified during a study of early T cells in non-severe SARS-CoV-2 infection. TCRdb called the 5' RACE reads again in MiXCR, with one record for every CDR3 protein. The sample has some 71,000 distinct CDR3 sequences, approximately 12% seen once; the top ten hold 6% to 7%. The V gene's germline CDR1 is SQVTM and CDR2 ANQGSEA. This CDR3 spans 14 amino acids. The junction had 4 bases not matched to a gene; V was cut back by 4 bases and J by 2 bases. This clonotype was seen a few times. The sample was whole blood. The chain uses TRBV29-1 and TRBJ2-2, with 7 bases matching TRBD1. This TCR was recovered from an adult who was a healthcare worker with PCR-confirmed SARS-CoV-2 infection or an uninfected control (not recorded which). The CDR3, as DNA: TGCAGCGTTGGACAGGGTACCAACACCGGGGAGCTGTTTTTT. Amino acid sequence: CSVGQGTNTGELFF.